Presented here are 6 T cell receptor beta chains from one specimen sequenced in a study of OX40 agonist ivuxolimab in advanced cancers. Assay: immunoSEQ multiplex PCR; the TCRdb copy retains only in-frame clones and omits some. Here the sample spans roughly 64,000 clones, around 85% being singletons. The sequences come from CD4+ or CD8+ T cells sorted from blood, collected in a trial of the OX40 agonist ivuxolimab. Receptors were obtained from an adult with an advanced solid tumor such as melanoma, head and neck, liver or kidney cancer.

This chain uses TRBV30 with TRBJ2-7, with D perhaps being TRBD1 or TRBD2 (5 bases each). Germline V gene sequence: CDR1 GTSNPN, CDR2 SVGIG (reference sequence). This CDR3 region has 13 residues. The V end was cut by 5 bases, the J end by 5 bases, with 16 bases between. In nucleotides, the CDR3 is TGTGCCTGGTCCTCGGGGCAAGGGCACGAGCAGTACTTC. Translated: CAWSSGQGHEQYF.

The J gene is TRBJ2-2, the V gene TRBV18; D is tentatively TRBD1 or TRBD2 (7 bases each). V lost 3 bases and J lost 4, with 12 bases in between. This CDR3 is 15 amino acids long. The germline V gene has CDR1 KGHSH and CDR2 LQKENI. CDR3 bases: TGTGCCAGCTCACCCCAGGGGGGGGCCACCGGGGAGCTGTTTTTT. Amino acid sequence: CASSPQGGATGELFF.

This chain uses TRBV6-1 with TRBJ2-3, with no clear D. Per germline, CDR1 MNHNS and CDR2 SASEGT. This CDR3 has 14 amino acids. Between the trimmed V and J ends, which lost 4 bases and 6 bases, there was a span of 14 bases. This chain's CDR3 is CASSGRTLGDTQYF. Written as DNA, the CDR3 is TGTGCCAGCAGTGGTCGGACGCTGGGGGATACGCAGTATTTT.

This chain joins TRBV30 and TRBJ2-5; the D is unclear. Trimming shortened V by 2 bases and J by 7 bases, and 14 bases separated the two germline ends. CDR3 length equals 13 residues. Germline CDR1 is GTSNPN and CDR2 is SVGIG (reference sequence). The CDR3 bases are TGTGCCTGGAGTTCTGGTGTTGTGGCGACCCAGTACTTC. This encodes CAWSSGVVATQYF. Full variable domain (remainder filled in from reference TRBV30 and TRBJ2-5): SQTIHQWPATLVQPVGSPLSLECTVEGTSNPNLYWYRQAAGRGLQLLFYSVGIGQISSEVPQNLSASRPQDRQFILSSKKLLLSDSGFYLCAWSSGVVATQYFGPGTRLLVL.

This clone was observed a few times. J is TRBJ1-1 and V is TRBV30; no clear D gene. The CDR3 covers 13 residues. Germline CDR1 reads GTSNPN; CDR2 reads SVGIG (reference sequence). The V and J ends lost 5 bases and 5 bases respectively, with 15 bases between them. CDR3 sequence (DNA): TGTGCCTGGGGGAGGAGGGAGGGAACTGAAGCTTTCTTT. Translating it yields CAWGRREGTEAFF.

This rearrangement joins TRBV5-8 to TRBJ1-5; the D gene is possibly TRBD1 (6 bases). This CDR3 comprises 13 residues. The V end lost 0 bases, the J end lost 7 bases, and 8 bases lay between the germline ends. The germline V gene has CDR1 SGHTS and CDR2 YDEGEE. The CDR3 loop reads CASSLGGGQPQHF. CDR3 in DNA: TGTGCCAGCAGCTTGGGAGGGGGACAGCCCCAGCATTTT.